This T cell receptor beta chain is from a study of cytomegalovirus exposure and HLA in healthy donors. The PCR employed 60 Vbeta primers together with 13 Jbeta primers. Libraries were prepared by immunoSEQ multiplex PCR; TCRdb keeps only in-frame clonotypes and omits some of them. The repertoire has approximately 77,000 clones, 75% to 80% of them found once; the top ten carry around 4.5%. The V and J ends lost 7 bases and 4 bases, in that order; junction bases with no gene match: 9. The CDR3 runs to 14 residues. CDR1 is MDHEN, CDR2 SYDVKM, per germline. The chain links TRBV28 to TRBJ2-7; 8 positions match TRBD2. The clonotype comes from a man aged 35-49 years in good health and CMV-seronegative. Source material: PBMCs. The CDR3 sequence is CASKPQGGRYEQYF. CDR3 DNA sequence: TGTGCCAGCAAGCCACAGGGCGGGAGGTACGAGCAGTACTTC. The full variable domain, with the rest looked up from reference TRBV28 and TRBJ2-7, is DVKVTQSSRYLVKRTGEKVFLECVQDMDHENMFWYRQDPGLGLRLIYFSYDVKMKEKGDIPEGYSVSREKKERFSLILESASTNQTSMYLCASKPQGGRYEQYFGPGTRLTVT.